These T cell receptor beta chains were read from a single sample in a study of T cell responses to AZD1222 COVID-19 vaccine. Repertoires were generated with immunoSEQ multiplex PCR, while TCRdb's copy carries only in-frame clones and drops some. The sample gives about 180,000 clones, 88% of which show up once; approximately 0.49% is in the top ten. Sequences were derived from peripheral blood, sampled on day 0 of AZD1222 vaccination. Receptor source: an adult in good health. CDR3s include the opening cysteine and the closing phenylalanine or tryptophan. The D gene is left open where the match is weak.

J gene,V gene,D gene,CDR3 protein
TRBJ1-5,TRBV6-5,.,CASSPRHSNQPQHF
TRBJ2-3,TRBV9,.,CASSVLQGFTDTQYF
TRBJ2-7,TRBV9,.,CASSVGRDYEQYF
TRBJ2-5,TRBV6-5,TRBD2,CASSPRTSGKETQYF
TRBJ1-1,TRBV19,TRBD1,CASEWTDRGTEAFF
TRBJ2-2,TRBV19,.,CASSIGQPNTGELFF
TRBJ1-4,TRBV19,TRBD1,CASSITGTATNEKLFF
TRBJ1-1,TRBV30,TRBD1,CAPGGTRNTEAFF
TRBJ2-7,TRBV19,.,CASSRRGTYEQYF
TRBJ1-5,TRBV24-1,.,CATRGRVDQPQHF
TRBJ1-1,TRBV21-1,.,CASRGENTEAFF
TRBJ1-4,TRBV30,.,CAWDEQGRAGATNEKLFF
TRBJ2-3,TRBV7-9,.,CASSLVAGSTDTQYF
TRBJ2-5,TRBV2,.,CASRQQETQYF
TRBJ1-4,TRBV30,TRBD1,CAWRVGTGGYEKLFF
TRBJ2-5,TRBV5-4,TRBD2,CASSSGLAGKETQYF
TRBJ2-7,TRBV11-3,TRBD1,CASSLEPGQNYEQYF
TRBJ2-5,TRBV3-1/TRBV3-2,.,CASSPSRGQETQYF
TRBJ1-5,TRBV7-2,TRBD1,CASSLLQGMHQPQHF
TRBJ2-1,TRBV7-3,TRBD2,CASSSSGGALYEQFF
TRBJ2-7,TRBV30,.,CAWSVRAGASYEQYF
TRBJ2-1,TRBV7-3,.,CASSLYGRISDEQFF
TRBJ2-1,TRBV19,.,CASSRKGSRVEVEQFF
TRBJ2-1,TRBV19,TRBD2,CASSIIGLAAYNEQFF
TRBJ2-4,TRBV12-3/TRBV12-4,TRBD1,CASSQTGGGIQYF
TRBJ2-2,TRBV6-4,.,CASSDETHTGELFF
TRBJ1-4,TRBV28,TRBD1,CASSLDRDEKLFF
TRBJ2-2,TRBV15,TRBD2,CATSSHRLADPKNTGELFF
TRBJ1-6,TRBV12-5,.,CASGLGQDNSPLHF